Below are 14 T cell receptor beta chains sequenced from a single sample in a study of cytomegalovirus exposure and HLA in healthy donors. PCR used 60 Vbeta primers and 13 Jbeta primers. Some clones are missing from TCRdb's copy, which holds only in-frame ones; the method was immunoSEQ multiplex PCR. The sample includes about 190,000 clones, around 78% of them seen just once. Sequencing used PBMCs. The receptor set was obtained from a woman in her thirties in good health and CMV-seropositive.

The V and J genes are TRBV6-5 and TRBJ2-7, with a tentative D call TRBD1 (6 bases). Germline V lookup: CDR1 MNHEY, CDR2 SVGAGI. The CDR3 covers 15 residues. Trimming pared 0 bases from V and 1 base from J, leaving 10 bases between. CDR3: CASSYSGQGSYEQYF. The CDR3 nucleotides are TGTGCCAGCAGTTACTCGGGGCAGGGGTCCTACGAGCAGTACTTC.

This clone was observed a single time. The rearrangement links TRBV9 to TRBJ2-7; D is perhaps TRBD1 (5 bases). Per the germline V gene, CDR1 is SGDLS and CDR2 is YYNGEE. The V and J ends lost 4 bases and 3 bases respectively, with 17 bases between them. The CDR3 has 15 residues. The CDR3 nucleotides read TGTGCCAGCAGCCCAGGGTTACAGGTGGGCTACGAGCAGTACTTC. The encoded protein is CASSPGLQVGYEQYF.

V is TRBV7-9 and J is TRBJ2-7, with D tentatively TRBD1 (6 bases). CDR1 SEHNR and CDR2 FQNEAQ come from the germline V gene (reference sequence). The CDR3 is made up of 16 amino acids. V lost 4 bases and J lost 6, with 22 bases in between. The CDR3 bases are TGTGCCAGCAGCTCGGGACACTCTCCTTCAGTTCGCGAGCAGTACTTC. This sequence encodes CASSSGHSPSVREQYF.

On this clone itself: Other DNA sequences in this sample translate to the same CDR3. The chain recombines TRBV5-6 with TRBJ2-7, with D unresolved. The CDR3 is made up of 15 amino acids. Trimming took 1 base from V and 3 from J, leaving 14 bases between them. Germline CDR1 is SGHDT and CDR2 is YYEEEE. CDR3 nucleotide sequence: TGTGCCAGCAGCTTGCGATCTGGTGGGCACTACGAGCAGTACTTC. Its translation is CASSLRSGGHYEQYF.

This clone has just one count. The chain recombines TRBV9 with TRBJ2-7; D not certain. V was shortened by 4 bases and J by 5 bases, with 10 bases between the two germline ends. This CDR3 spans 12 amino acids. CDR1 is SGDLS, CDR2 YYNGEE, per germline. CDR3 in DNA: TGTGCCAGCAGCCTCGCTAGTCACGAGCAGTACTTC. This gives the protein CASSLASHEQYF. Complete variable domain (other parts from reference TRBV9 and TRBJ2-7): DSGVTQTPKHLITATGQRVTLRCSPRSGDLSVYWYQQSLDQGLQFLIQYYNGEERAKGNILERFSAQQFPDLHSELNLSSLELGDSALYFCASSLASHEQYFGPGTRLTVT.

The chain links TRBV7-2 to TRBJ1-4; D unresolved. Trimming cost V 1 base and J 2 bases, with 11 bases left between them. There are 16 residues in the CDR3. Germline V gene sequence: CDR1 SGHTA, CDR2 FQGNSA. CDR3 region: CASSLGAERTNEKLFF. In DNA form, the CDR3 reads TGTGCCAGCAGCTTAGGGGCGGAGCGGACTAATGAAAAACTGTTTTTT.

This rearrangement joins TRBV28 to TRBJ2-1, with 12 bases matching TRBD2. Trimming removed 5 bases from V and 6 bases from J; junction bases left unmatched: 5. CDR1 and CDR2 from the germline V gene are MDHEN and SYDVKM. The CDR3 has 15 residues. The CDR3 is CASSPLAGGRNEQFF. The CDR3 DNA follows: TGTGCCAGCAGTCCTCTAGCGGGGGGGCGCAATGAGCAGTTCTTC.

The chain recombines TRBV4-2 with TRBJ2-1; TRBD2 aligns across 7 bases. V shed 0 bases and J 5 bases; nucleotides not matched to a gene: 4. This CDR3 is built from 15 residues. Germline assignment: CDR1 LGHNA and CDR2 YNFKEQ. CDR3 DNA: TGTGCCAGCAGCCAAGAAGGTCGGGGGGACAATGAGCAGTTCTTC. This gives the protein CASSQEGRGDNEQFF.

The genes are TRBV4-1 and TRBJ2-1, with TRBD2 matching over 12 bases. J lost 9 bases, V lost 4 bases, and 10 bases had no gene match. The CDR3 is made up of 16 amino acids. Germline CDR1 MGHRA, CDR2 YSYEKL. CDR3 loop: CASSPRLAGAYREQFF. In DNA form, the CDR3 reads TGCGCCAGCAGCCCACGACTAGCGGGGGCCTATCGTGAGCAGTTCTTC.

V is TRBV9 and J is TRBJ2-2; D remains unclear. The V end lost 0 bases, the J end lost 6 bases, and 3 bases lay between the germline ends. Germline-derived CDR1 and CDR2 are SGDLS and YYNGEE. This CDR3 contains 12 residues. The CDR3 DNA reads TGTGCCAGCAGCGTAGACTCCGGGGAGCTGTTTTTT. Its protein is CASSVDSGELFF.

V and J are TRBV2 and TRBJ2-5; a weak D match, TRBD2 (6 bases). The CDR3 contains 13 residues. Trimming shortened V by 3 bases and J by 4 bases, and 9 bases separated the two germline ends. The V gene's germline CDR1 is SNHLY and CDR2 FYNNEI. CDR3 sequence reads: CASSEGAGETQYF. CDR3 DNA sequence: TGTGCCAGCAGTGAGGGAGCGGGAGAGACCCAGTACTTC.

This chain connects TRBV19 to TRBJ1-5; 12 positions agree with TRBD1. This CDR3 has 14 residues. Germline V gene sequence: CDR1 LNHDA, CDR2 SQIVND (reference sequence). The J segment lost 13 bases and the V segment lost 7 bases, leaving 11 bases of the junction unmatched. The CDR3 DNA is TGTGCCAGTACCGGCAGGGGACAGGGGGCCCTTCAGCATTTT. Protein product: CASTGRGQGALQHF.

The J gene is TRBJ1-6, the V gene TRBV30; tentatively, D is TRBD1 (6 bases). This CDR3 is built from 13 residues. V lost 0 bases, J lost 7 bases, and 7 bases lay in between. Looked up from germline, CDR1 is GTSNPN and CDR2 is SVGIG (reference sequence). CDR3 residues: CAWSVRGNSPLHF. The CDR3 DNA follows: TGTGCCTGGAGTGTAAGGGGGAATTCACCCCTCCACTTT. Full variable domain (missing parts from reference TRBV30 and TRBJ1-6): SQTIHQWPATLVQPVGSPLSLECTVEGTSNPNLYWYRQAAGRGLQLLFYSVGIGQISSEVPQNLSASRPQDRQFILSSKKLLLSDSGFYLCAWSVRGNSPLHFGNGTRLTVT.

There are a few counts of this clone. V gene TRBV30 combines with J gene TRBJ1-2; unclear D gene. Trimming removed 2 bases from V and 2 bases from J, with 9 bases in between. Per the germline V gene, CDR1 is GTSNPN and CDR2 is SVGIG (reference sequence). The CDR3 loop spans 13 amino acids. The CDR3 nucleotides are TGTGCCTGGAGTAACGGAGGAAACTATGGCTACACCTTC. Protein sequence: CAWSNGGNYGYTF.